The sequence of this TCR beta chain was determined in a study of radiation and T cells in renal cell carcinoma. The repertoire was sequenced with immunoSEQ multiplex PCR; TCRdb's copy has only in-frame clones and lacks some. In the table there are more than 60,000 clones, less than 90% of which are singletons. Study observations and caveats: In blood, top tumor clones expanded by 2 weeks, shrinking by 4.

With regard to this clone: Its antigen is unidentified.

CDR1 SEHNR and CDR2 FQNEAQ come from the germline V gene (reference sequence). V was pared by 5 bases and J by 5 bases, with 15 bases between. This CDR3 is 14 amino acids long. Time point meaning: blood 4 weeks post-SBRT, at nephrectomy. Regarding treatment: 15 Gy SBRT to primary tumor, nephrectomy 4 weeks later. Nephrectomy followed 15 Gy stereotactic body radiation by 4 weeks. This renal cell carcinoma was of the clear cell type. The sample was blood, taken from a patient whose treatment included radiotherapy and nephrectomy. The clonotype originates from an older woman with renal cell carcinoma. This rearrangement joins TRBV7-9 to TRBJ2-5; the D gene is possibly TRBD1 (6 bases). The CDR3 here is CASSRITGSETQYF. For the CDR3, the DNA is TGTGCCAGCAGCCGAATAACAGGGAGTGAGACCCAGTACTTC.